Listed below are T cell receptor beta chains from one sample, sequenced in a study of T cell repertoires in ileal Crohn's disease. The data were produced by immunoSEQ multiplex PCR, yet TCRdb's version contains in-frame clones alone and is incomplete. The sample has 13,000 to 15,000 clones, under 80% seen once. The sample consisted of ileal tissue. The receptors come from an adult with Crohn's disease. The CDR3 runs from the conserved cysteine through the conserved F or W. D genes are given only for firm matches. Only some rows state a clone size, as once, few, many or a class for expanded clones.

D gene | J gene | V gene | clone size | CDR3 DNA | CDR3 protein
. | TRBJ2-7 | TRBV5-5 | . | TGTGCCAGCAGCTATAAGGGTGTTGGGGGAAACTACGAGCAGTACTTC | CASSYKGVGGNYEQYF
. | TRBJ2-7 | TRBV29-1 | . | TGCAGCGTTGGTGAAACCTACGAGCAGTACTTC | CSVGETYEQYF
. | TRBJ2-7 | TRBV23-1 | . | TGCGCCAGCAGTCAATCTGTCGGGACCAACCTGTGGGAGCAGTACTTC | CASSQSVGTNLWEQYF
. | TRBJ2-7 | TRBV25-1 | . | TGTGCCAGCAGTGAATTAGGAGGGGATCTCTACGAGCAGTACTTC | CASSELGGDLYEQYF
. | TRBJ2-3 | TRBV7-3 | . | TGTGCCAGCAGCTTCCAGGGGTCGGCGCAGTATTTT | CASSFQGSAQYF
TRBD1 | TRBJ1-2 | TRBV18 | . | TGTGCCGTAGGGACAGGGACGAGCTATGGCTACACCTTC | CAVGTGTSYGYTF
. | TRBJ1-4 | TRBV5-4 | . | TGTGCCAGCAGCTCAGGGAGGGGAGATGAAAAACTGTTTTTT | CASSSGRGDEKLFF
. | TRBJ1-1 | TRBV19 | . | TGTGCCAGTAGTATGACTGAGGGCAGATTTAACACTGAAGCTTTCTTT | CASSMTEGRFNTEAFF
TRBD1 | TRBJ1-2 | TRBV29-1 | . | TGCAGCGTCAGGGAGGACAGGGGCTATGGCTACACCTTC | CSVREDRGYGYTF
. | TRBJ1-1 | TRBV11-2 | . | TGTGCCAGCAGCTTACGGGCGAACACTGAAGCTTTCTTT | CASSLRANTEAFF
. | TRBJ1-5 | TRBV29-1 | . | TGCAGCGTTGCTTGGGGGGCGGGTCAGCCCCAGCATTTT | CSVAWGAGQPQHF
. | TRBJ2-7 | TRBV10-3 | few | TGTGCCATCAGTGACAGGTACGAGCAGTACTTC | CAISDRYEQYF
. | TRBJ1-3 | TRBV19 | few | TGTGCCAGTAGTATAATGAATGGCGACTCGAGCTCTGGAAACACCATATATTTT | CASSIMNGDSSSGNTIYF
TRBD2 | TRBJ2-7 | TRBV19 | . | TGTGCCAGTAGTATTGGACTAGCGGGGTCCTACGAGCAGTACTTC | CASSIGLAGSYEQYF
TRBD1 | TRBJ1-6 | TRBV6-1 | . | TGTGCCAGCAGTGAGCGGACAGGGGTGCCCCACTTT | CASSERTGVPHF
. | TRBJ1-5 | TRBV30 | . | TGTGCCTGGAGTAGCCACTTGCGCAATCAGCCCCAGCATTTT | CAWSSHLRNQPQHF
TRBD1 | TRBJ2-1 | TRBV5-1 | few | TGCGCCAGCAGCAACTCCGGGACAGGGGTAAGGAATGAGCAGTTCTTC | CASSNSGTGVRNEQFF
. | TRBJ1-5 | TRBV5-1 | . | TGCGCCAGCAGCTCGCCCGCAGGCGGATATAGCAATCAGCCCCAGCATTTT | CASSSPAGGYSNQPQHF
. | TRBJ1-6 | TRBV5-3 | . | TGTGCCAGAAGCTTGGTGATCAATACTTCACCCCTCCACTTT | CARSLVINTSPLHF
. | TRBJ1-2 | TRBV12-2 | . | TGTGCAAGTCGCTTAATAGGGCCCCGCTATGGCTACACCTTC | CASRLIGPRYGYTF
. | TRBJ1-1 | TRBV14 | . | TGTGCCAGCAGCCAATCTACACGCACTGAAGCTTTCTTT | CASSQSTRTEAFF
. | TRBJ1-3 | TRBV7-9 | . | TGTGCCAGCAGCGCATCAGGGGCTGGAAACACCATATATTTT | CASSASGAGNTIYF
. | TRBJ1-1 | TRBV5-1 | . | TGCGCCAGCAGAGATGGGCGGATGAACACTGAAGCTTTCTTT | CASRDGRMNTEAFF
. | TRBJ2-7 | TRBV5-8 | . | TGTGCCAGCAATATACAGGGGCGGGGGTACGAGCAGTACTTC | CASNIQGRGYEQYF
TRBD1 | TRBJ2-1 | TRBV15 | . | TGTGCCACCAGCAGAGGTTCAGGACAGGGGAACAATGAGCAGTTCTTC | CATSRGSGQGNNEQFF
TRBD1 | TRBJ1-2 | TRBV6-4 | . | TGTGCCAGCAGTGACACCCTTGGACAGGACTTTTTCTATGGCTACACCTTC | CASSDTLGQDFFYGYTF
TRBD1 | TRBJ1-6 | TRBV7-6 | medium-sized | TGTGCCAGCAGCTTACAGGGGGCCAGTACCAATTCACCCCTCCACTTT | CASSLQGASTNSPLHF
. | TRBJ1-5 | TRBV10-1 | . | TGCGCCAGCAGTGAGCAATGTGGGACACGGTGTTGCAATCAGCCCCAGCATTTT | CASSEQCGTRCCNQPQHF
. | TRBJ2-1 | TRBV7-3 | . | TGTGCCAGCAGCTTAGTGCTTACCGGTGAGCAGTTCTTC | CASSLVLTGEQFF
TRBD2 | TRBJ2-5 | TRBV4-2 | . | TGTGCCAGCAGCCAGGGGACTAGCGGGGCCCAAGAGACCCAGTACTTC | CASSQGTSGAQETQYF
TRBD1 | TRBJ2-7 | TRBV10-1 | few | TGCGCCAGCAGTGAAGGGACAGGGGAGGGGAACGAGCAGTACTTC | CASSEGTGEGNEQYF
. | TRBJ2-7 | TRBV6-5 | . | TGTGCCAACAGTTACCGAGAAGGGGAAGTCGAGCAGTACTTC | CANSYREGEVEQYF
. | TRBJ2-5 | TRBV10-1 | few | TGCGCCAGCAGTGATCCCGGGGACGTCCAAGAGACCCAGTACTTC | CASSDPGDVQETQYF
TRBD2 | TRBJ2-3 | TRBV5-1 | . | TGCGCCAGCCGGGGGGGGGACACAGATACGCAGTATTTT | CASRGGDTDTQYF
TRBD1 | TRBJ1-6 | TRBV2 | . | TGTGCCAGCAGTGAAGCCCAGGGGGGGGAGTCACCCCTCCACTTT | CASSEAQGGESPLHF
TRBD2 | TRBJ2-1 | TRBV7-8 | . | TGTGCCAGCAGCAAAACCGGGACTAGCAGCTACAATGAGCAGTTCTTC | CASSKTGTSSYNEQFF
TRBD1 | TRBJ2-7 | TRBV5-1 | . | TGCGCCAGCAGCTCCTCCGGGACAGGGGGCGACGAGCAGTACTTC | CASSSSGTGGDEQYF
TRBD1 | TRBJ1-6 | TRBV11-3 | few | TGTGCCAGCTCCACAGGTGGACAGGGCGAATACTATAATTCACCCCTCCACTTT | CASSTGGQGEYYNSPLHF
. | TRBJ2-6 | TRBV6-4 | . | TGTGCCAGCAGTGACTCACACTCTGGGGCCAACGTCCTGACTTTC | CASSDSHSGANVLTF
TRBD1 | TRBJ1-5 | TRBV5-6 | . | TGTGCCAGCAGCACTGGGACAGGGGTGATCAATCAGCCCCAGCATTTT | CASSTGTGVINQPQHF
TRBD1 | TRBJ2-3 | TRBV6-1 | . | TGTGCCAGCAGCCCGGGACAGGGCACAGATACGCAGTATTTT | CASSPGQGTDTQYF
TRBD1 | TRBJ2-5 | TRBV4-1 | . | TGCGCCAGCAGCCAAGATGAGGAACCGGGACAGGGTTTTGAGACCCAGTACTTC | CASSQDEEPGQGFETQYF
. | TRBJ1-1 | TRBV5-1 | once | TGCGCCAGCAGCTTGGCACGGGTAAACACTGAAGCTTTCTTT | CASSLARVNTEAFF